The TCR beta chain described here comes from a study of blood T cell repertoires in COVID-19. The overall study: T cells, B-cell-depleted T cells, or PBMCs supplied cDNA or gDNA.

Methods used by the authors: The authors estimated nucleated cell counts from reference gene primer amplification. Sequenced by immunoSEQ multiplex PCR; TCRdb stores in-frame clones only, minus some. The V and J calls and clone size come from that table; D and trimming were worked out from the DNA. Of some 670,000 clones detected, over 80% appear once; the ten largest clones hold over 0.2%. The CDR3 has 16 amino acids. Germline V gene lookup returns CDR1 SGDLS and CDR2 YYNGEE. Trimming cost V 3 bases and J 7 bases, with 20 bases left between them. This TCR derives from a woman aged 18-35 years with acute or convalescent COVID-19. The genes are TRBV9 and TRBJ1-3; the D gene is possibly TRBD1 (6 bases). Sequencing was performed on peripheral blood. DNA of the CDR3: TGTGCCAGCAGCGGCGTCCACGGGGGGCTAGGGAACACCATATATTTT. Its protein product is CASSGVHGGLGNTIYF.